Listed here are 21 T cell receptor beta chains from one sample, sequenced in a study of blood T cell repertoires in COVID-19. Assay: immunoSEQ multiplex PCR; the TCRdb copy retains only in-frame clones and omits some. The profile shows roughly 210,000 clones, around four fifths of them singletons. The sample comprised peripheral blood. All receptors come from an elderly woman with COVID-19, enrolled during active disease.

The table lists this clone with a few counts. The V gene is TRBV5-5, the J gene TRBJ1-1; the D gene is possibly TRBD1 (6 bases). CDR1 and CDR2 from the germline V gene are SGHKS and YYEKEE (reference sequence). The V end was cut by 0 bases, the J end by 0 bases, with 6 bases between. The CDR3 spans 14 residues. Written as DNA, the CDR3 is TGTGCCAGCAGCTTGGGACAGGTGAACACTGAAGCTTTCTTT. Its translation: CASSLGQVNTEAFF.

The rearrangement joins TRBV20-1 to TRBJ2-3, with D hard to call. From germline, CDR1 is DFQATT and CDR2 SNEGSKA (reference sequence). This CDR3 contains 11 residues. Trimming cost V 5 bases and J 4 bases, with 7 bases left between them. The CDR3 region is CSAPLSDTQYF. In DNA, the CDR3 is TGCAGTGCTCCTCTCTCAGATACGCAGTATTTT.

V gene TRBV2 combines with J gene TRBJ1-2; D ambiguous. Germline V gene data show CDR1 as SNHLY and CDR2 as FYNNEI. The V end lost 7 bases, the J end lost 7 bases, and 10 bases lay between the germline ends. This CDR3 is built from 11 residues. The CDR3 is CASTTGFGYTF. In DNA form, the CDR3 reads TGTGCCAGCACAACCGGGTTTGGCTACACCTTC.

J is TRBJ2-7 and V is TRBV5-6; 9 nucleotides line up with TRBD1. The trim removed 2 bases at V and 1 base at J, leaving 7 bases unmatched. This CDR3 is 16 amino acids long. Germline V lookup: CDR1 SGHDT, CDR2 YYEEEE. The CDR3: CASSFVGTGPSYEQYF. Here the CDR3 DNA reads TGTGCCAGCAGCTTTGTCGGGACAGGGCCTTCCTACGAGCAGTACTTC.

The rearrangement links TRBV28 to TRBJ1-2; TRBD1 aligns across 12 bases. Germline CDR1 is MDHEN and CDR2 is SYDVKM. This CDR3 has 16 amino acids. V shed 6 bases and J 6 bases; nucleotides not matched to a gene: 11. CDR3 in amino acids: CASSTTGTGGGNGYTF. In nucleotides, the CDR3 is TGTGCCAGCAGCACGACCGGGACAGGGGGCGGTAATGGCTACACCTTC.

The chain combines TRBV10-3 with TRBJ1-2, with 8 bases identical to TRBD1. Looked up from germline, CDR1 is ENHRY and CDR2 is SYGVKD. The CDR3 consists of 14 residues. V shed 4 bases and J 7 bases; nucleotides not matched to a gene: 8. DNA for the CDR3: TGTGCCATCAGTGCCCTAGGACAGGGCGGTGGCTACACCTTC. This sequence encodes CAISALGQGGGYTF.

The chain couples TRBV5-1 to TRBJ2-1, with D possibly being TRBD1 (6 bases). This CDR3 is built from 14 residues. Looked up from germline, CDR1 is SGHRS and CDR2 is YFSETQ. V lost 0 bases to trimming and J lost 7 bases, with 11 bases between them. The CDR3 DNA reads TGCGCCAGCAGCTTGGTGGGGGCAAGGAATGAGCAGTTCTTC. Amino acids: CASSLVGARNEQFF.

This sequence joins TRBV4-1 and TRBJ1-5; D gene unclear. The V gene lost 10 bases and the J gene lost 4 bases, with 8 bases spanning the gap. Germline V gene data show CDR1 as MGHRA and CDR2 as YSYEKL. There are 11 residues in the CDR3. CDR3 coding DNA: TGCGCCACCTCCAGGAATCAGCCCCAGCATTTT. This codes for CATSRNQPQHF.

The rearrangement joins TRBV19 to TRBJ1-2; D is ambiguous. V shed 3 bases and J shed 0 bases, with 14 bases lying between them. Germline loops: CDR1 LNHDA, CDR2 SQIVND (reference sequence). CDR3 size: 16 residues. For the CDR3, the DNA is TGTGCCAGTAGTATTGGGCAGACCATAGCTAACTATGGCTACACCTTC. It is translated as CASSIGQTIANYGYTF. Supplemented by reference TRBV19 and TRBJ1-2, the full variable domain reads DGGITQSPKYLFRKEGQNVTLSCEQNLNHDAMYWYRQDPGQGLRLIYYSQIVNDFQKGDIAEGYSVSREKKESFPLTVTSAQKNPTAFYLCASSIGQTIANYGYTFGSGTRLTVV.

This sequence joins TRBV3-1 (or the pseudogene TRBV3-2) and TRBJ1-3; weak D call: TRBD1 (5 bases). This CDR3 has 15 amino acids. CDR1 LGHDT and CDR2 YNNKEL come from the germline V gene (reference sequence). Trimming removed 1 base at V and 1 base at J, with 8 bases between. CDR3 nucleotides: TGTGCCAGCAGCCAAGTACAGGTTTCTGGAAACACCATATATTTT. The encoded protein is CASSQVQVSGNTIYF.

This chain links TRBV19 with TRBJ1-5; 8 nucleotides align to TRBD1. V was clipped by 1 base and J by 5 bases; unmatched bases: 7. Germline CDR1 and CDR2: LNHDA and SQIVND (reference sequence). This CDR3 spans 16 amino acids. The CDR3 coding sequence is TGTGCCAGTAGTATAGGGACAGGGACCTCCGATCAGCCCCAGCATTTT. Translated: CASSIGTGTSDQPQHF.

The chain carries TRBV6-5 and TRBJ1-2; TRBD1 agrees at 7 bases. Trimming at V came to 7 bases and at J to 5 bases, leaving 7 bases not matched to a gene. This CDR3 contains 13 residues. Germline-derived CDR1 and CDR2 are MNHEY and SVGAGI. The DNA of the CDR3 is TGTGCCAGCACCCCGGGACAGCAATATGGCTACACCTTC. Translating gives CASTPGQQYGYTF.

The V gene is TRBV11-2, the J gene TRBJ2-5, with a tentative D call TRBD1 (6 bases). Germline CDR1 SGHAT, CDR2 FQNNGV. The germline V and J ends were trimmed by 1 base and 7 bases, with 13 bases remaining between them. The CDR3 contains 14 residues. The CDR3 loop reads CASSLGTAEGTQYF. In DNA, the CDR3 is TGTGCCAGCAGCTTAGGGACAGCTGAGGGGACCCAGTACTTC.

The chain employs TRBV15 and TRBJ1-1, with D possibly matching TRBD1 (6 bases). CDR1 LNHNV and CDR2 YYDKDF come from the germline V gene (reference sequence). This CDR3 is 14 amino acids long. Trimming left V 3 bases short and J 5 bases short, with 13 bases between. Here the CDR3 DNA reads TGTGCCACCAGCAGGGACACAGGGCGGACTGAAGCTTTCTTT. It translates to CATSRDTGRTEAFF.

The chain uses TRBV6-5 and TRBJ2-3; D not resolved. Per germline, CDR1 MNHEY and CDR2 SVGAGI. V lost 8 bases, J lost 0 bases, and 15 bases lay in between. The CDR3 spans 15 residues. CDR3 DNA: TGTGCCAGCCACCACGATAGAATCAGCACAGATACGCAGTATTTT. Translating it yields CASHHDRISTDTQYF.

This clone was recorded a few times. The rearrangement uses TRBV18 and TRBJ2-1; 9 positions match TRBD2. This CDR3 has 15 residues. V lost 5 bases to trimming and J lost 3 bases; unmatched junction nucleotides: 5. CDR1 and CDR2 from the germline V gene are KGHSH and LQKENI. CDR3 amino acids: CASSSGLASYNEQFF. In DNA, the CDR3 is TGTGCCAGCTCATCGGGACTAGCTAGCTACAATGAGCAGTTCTTC.

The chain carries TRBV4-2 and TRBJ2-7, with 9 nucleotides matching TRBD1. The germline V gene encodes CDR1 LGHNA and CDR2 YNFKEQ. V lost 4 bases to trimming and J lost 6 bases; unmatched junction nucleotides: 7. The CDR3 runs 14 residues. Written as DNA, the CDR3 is TGTGCCAGCAGCCCATTAGGGACAGGGCGCGAGCAGTACTTC. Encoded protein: CASSPLGTGREQYF.

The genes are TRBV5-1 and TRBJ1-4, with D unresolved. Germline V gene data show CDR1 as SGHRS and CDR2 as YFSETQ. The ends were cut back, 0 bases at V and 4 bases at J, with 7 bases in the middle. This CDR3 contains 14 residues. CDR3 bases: TGCGCCAGCAGCTTGGGTCACGGTAATGAAAAACTGTTTTTT. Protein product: CASSLGHGNEKLFF.

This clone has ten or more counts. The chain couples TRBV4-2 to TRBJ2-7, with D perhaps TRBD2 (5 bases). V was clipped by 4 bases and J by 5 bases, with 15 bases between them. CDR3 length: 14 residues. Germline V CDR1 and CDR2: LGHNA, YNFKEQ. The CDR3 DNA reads TGTGCCAGCAGCCCCACCGGCGGGCGGGACGAGCAGTACTTC. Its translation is CASSPTGGRDEQYF.

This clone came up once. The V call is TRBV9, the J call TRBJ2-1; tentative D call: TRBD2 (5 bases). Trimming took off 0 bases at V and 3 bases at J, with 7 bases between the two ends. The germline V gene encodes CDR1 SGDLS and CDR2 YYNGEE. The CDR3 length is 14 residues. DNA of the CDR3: TGTGCCAGCAGCGTAGCAGCGGACTACAATGAGCAGTTCTTC. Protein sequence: CASSVAADYNEQFF. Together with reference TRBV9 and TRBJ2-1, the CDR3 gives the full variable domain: DSGVTQTPKHLITATGQRVTLRCSPRSGDLSVYWYQQSLDQGLQFLIQYYNGEERAKGNILERFSAQQFPDLHSELNLSSLELGDSALYFCASSVAADYNEQFFGPGTRLTVL.

CDR3 protein: CAPRPGGALETQYF. CDR3 DNA sequence: TGTGCCCCACGGCCGGGGGGCGCTTTAGAGACCCAGTACTTC. The rearrangement uses TRBV25-1 and TRBJ2-5; the D gene is possibly TRBD2 (7 bases). CDR3 size: 14 residues. Trimming stripped 11 bases from V and 4 bases from J, with 20 bases between. Germline V gene sequence: CDR1 MGHDK, CDR2 SYGVNS.